This T cell receptor beta chain appears in the sequencing data of a study of blood T cell repertoires in COVID-19. Study at large: The United States, Italy and Spain supplied acute and convalescent COVID-19 samples.

Sequencing was performed with immunoSEQ multiplex PCR; in TCRdb, only in-frame clones are kept and a portion is missing. Of fewer than 40,000 clones detected, around 92% appear once; the ten largest clones hold more than 0.45%. The ends were cut back, 4 bases at V and 8 bases at J, with 14 bases in the middle. CDR3 size: 14 residues. Germline V lookup: CDR1 SGHTA, CDR2 FQGNSA. Sequencing used peripheral blood. This chain joins TRBV7-2 and TRBJ1-4, with D possibly matching TRBD1 (6 bases). The clonotype was recovered from a woman aged 40-49 years with active or convalescent COVID-19. CDR3 sequence (DNA): TGTGCCAGCAGCTCTGGACAGAAAGGCGAAAAACTGTTTTTT. Translated: CASSSGQKGEKLFF.